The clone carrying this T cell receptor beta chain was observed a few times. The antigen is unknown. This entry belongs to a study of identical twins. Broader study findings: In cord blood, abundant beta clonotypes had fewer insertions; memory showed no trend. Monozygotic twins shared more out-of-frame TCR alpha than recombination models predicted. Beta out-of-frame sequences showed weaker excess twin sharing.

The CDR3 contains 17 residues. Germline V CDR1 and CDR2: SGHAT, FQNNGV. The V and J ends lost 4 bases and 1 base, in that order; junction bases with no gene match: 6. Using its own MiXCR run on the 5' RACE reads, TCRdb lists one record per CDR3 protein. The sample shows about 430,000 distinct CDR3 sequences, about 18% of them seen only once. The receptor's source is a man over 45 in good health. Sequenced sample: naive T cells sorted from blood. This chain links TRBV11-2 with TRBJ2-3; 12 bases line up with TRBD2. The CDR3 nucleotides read TGTGCCAGCAGCTCAGAACTAGCGGGAGGACGCACAGATACGCAGTATTTT. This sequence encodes CASSSELAGGRTDTQYF.